This T cell receptor delta chain was captured in a study of γδ T cells in repeated Plasmodium falciparum infection. Germline assignment: CDR1 TSWWSYY and CDR2 QGS. The CDR3 sequence is 19 residues long. Vgamma9/Vdelta2+ and Vdelta2-negative gammadelta T cells were flow-sorted from PBMC for bulk sequencing. Points on this clone: TCRdb assigns this DNA the protein of a much larger clone, which departs from its translation at residue 16; this likely reflects a read error, and the protein shown comes from translating the DNA.

TCRdb fed the multiplex PCR reads to CATT. The sample gives 70,000 to 95,000 delta-chain clones, under 1.5% of which show up once; more than 7% is in the top ten. The TCR sequence derives from a pool of human donors (malaria-infected and uninfected, not separated). The chain employs TRDV1 and TRDJ1; 8 bases line up with TRDD3. The J gene was not available in TCRdb and was assigned here by matching the DNA to germline segments. The sequencing sample was made of gamma-delta T cells from blood. The CDR3 here is CALGELAYNLGGWGDRLIF. Here the CDR3 DNA reads TGTGCTCTTGGGGAACTAGCCTACAACCTTGGGGGATGGGGCGATAGACTCATCTTT.